Presented here are 25 T cell receptor beta chains from one specimen sequenced in a study of Ad26.COV2.S vaccination and SARS-CoV-2 variants. Clones were read by immunoSEQ multiplex PCR, and TCRdb kept only the in-frame ones, dropping some. This table holds around 340,000 clones, about 89% found once. Treatment of the sample: 15 to 20 received Ad26.COV2.S at low or high dose, single or two shots; five or six received placebo; per-sample allocation not given. Specimens were obtained on day 63 following the first vaccine or placebo injection. The starting material was peripheral blood, obtained in a trial of Ad26.COV2.S vaccine versus placebo. These receptors came from a person aged 18-65 years who received the Ad26.COV2.S COVID-19 vaccine or a placebo.

In the case of this clone: This CDR3 is also generated by other DNA sequences in the sample. This chain joins TRBV15 and TRBJ1-1; D is unresolved. V lost 0 bases and J lost 1, with 9 bases in between. The CDR3 is made up of 15 amino acids. The germline V gene encodes CDR1 LNHNV and CDR2 YYDKDF (reference sequence). The CDR3 here is CATSRDRAENTEAFF. CDR3 in DNA: TGTGCCACCAGCAGAGATCGGGCGGAGAACACTGAAGCTTTCTTT.

V is TRBV29-1 and J is TRBJ1-1; tentatively, D is TRBD1 (5 bases). Germline-derived CDR1 and CDR2 are SQVTM and ANQGSEA. The CDR3 sequence is 13 residues long. The V end lost 3 bases, the J end lost 5 bases, and 13 bases lay between the germline ends. CDR3 sequence reads: CSVDGHGVTEAFF. The CDR3 DNA sequence: TGCAGCGTTGATGGACACGGGGTTACTGAAGCTTTCTTT.

This chain links TRBV5-8 with TRBJ1-1, with TRBD1 matching over 7 bases. This CDR3 contains 14 residues. Germline V gene lookup returns CDR1 SGHTS and CDR2 YDEGEE. Trimming cost V 5 bases and J 5 bases; bases outside gene matches: 9. This chain's CDR3 is CASRGKQGRTEAFF. The CDR3, as DNA: TGTGCCAGCAGAGGGAAACAGGGGCGGACTGAAGCTTTCTTT.

This chain uses TRBV5-5 with TRBJ2-3; TRBD2 might be the D (5 bases). The CDR3 extends over 16 amino acids. Germline V gene lookup returns CDR1 SGHKS and CDR2 YYEKEE (reference sequence). V lost 0 bases, J lost 2 bases, and 13 bases lay in between. The CDR3 DNA sequence: TGTGCCAGCAGCTTGGGTGCGGGTATAGCCACAGATACGCAGTATTTT. Protein product: CASSLGAGIATDTQYF.

The V and J genes are TRBV10-1 and TRBJ2-2, with a weak D call TRBD2 (6 bases). The V end was cut by 5 bases, the J end by 3 bases, with 10 bases between. Germline values: CDR1 WNHNN, CDR2 SYGVQD (reference sequence). The CDR3 spans 14 residues. The CDR3 DNA sequence: TGCGCCAGCAGTCGCCAGCGGGACACCGGGGAGCTGTTTTTT. It encodes CASSRQRDTGELFF.

The chain joins TRBV15 to TRBJ2-3; the D is unclear. V lost 8 bases, J lost 0 bases, and 9 bases lay in between. Germline-derived CDR1 and CDR2 are LNHNV and YYDKDF (reference sequence). The CDR3 runs to 13 residues. The CDR3 protein is CATETRSTDTQYF. DNA for the CDR3: TGTGCCACCGAGACGCGGAGCACAGATACGCAGTATTTT.

This sequence joins TRBV6-5 and TRBJ1-6; D ambiguous. CDR3 length: 14 amino acids. Germline CDR1 is MNHEY and CDR2 is SVGAGI. V was trimmed by 8 bases and J by 10 bases, leaving 18 bases between them. The CDR3: CASSRGGSGSPLHF. In nucleotides, the CDR3 is TGTGCCAGCTCCCGGGGAGGTTCGGGCTCACCCCTCCACTTT.

The chain uses TRBV4-1 and TRBJ2-1, with 7 bases aligning to TRBD2. Unmatched junction bases numbered 17, after V lost 4 bases and J lost 8 bases. The CDR3 totals 17 residues. The germline V gene has CDR1 MGHRA and CDR2 YSYEKL. CDR3 DNA sequence: TGCGCCAGCAGCCTATTTTTGGCGGGAGTTTTTAGCGATGAGCAGTTCTTC. Amino acid sequence: CASSLFLAGVFSDEQFF.

Details on this clone: Distinct nucleotide sequences in the sample also encode this CDR3. The chain combines TRBV11-3 with TRBJ2-1; D ambiguous. V was clipped by 0 bases and J by 4 bases, with 4 bases between them. Germline lookup yields CDR1 SGHNT and CDR2 YENEEA. The CDR3 has 13 amino acids. CDR3 bases: TGTGCCAGCAGCTTAGACAGTTACAATGAGCAGTTCTTC. It encodes CASSLDSYNEQFF.

The chain links TRBV25-1 to TRBJ1-4; the D gene is possibly TRBD1 (5 bases). Trimming removed 6 bases at V and 4 bases at J, with 12 bases between. The germline V gene encodes CDR1 MGHDK and CDR2 SYGVNS. The CDR3 has 14 residues. CDR3 protein: CASRDRGVNEKLFF. CDR3 DNA sequence: TGTGCCAGCAGAGACCGGGGGGTTAATGAAAAACTGTTTTTT.

The chain is built from TRBV4-1 and TRBJ2-1; the D gene is possibly TRBD2 (7 bases). Trimming removed 0 bases from V and 7 bases from J, with 19 bases in between. The CDR3 has 17 amino acids. Germline V lookup: CDR1 MGHRA, CDR2 YSYEKL. As DNA, the CDR3 is TGCGCCAGCAGCCAAGATTGGAGGGGGGGCCGTGAAAATGAGCAGTTCTTC. Translated, it gives CASSQDWRGGRENEQFF.

This chain's CDR3 is CSVGNRDNTEAFF. DNA of the CDR3: TGCAGCGTCGGGAACAGGGACAACACTGAAGCTTTCTTT. The genes are TRBV29-1 and TRBJ1-1; D is perhaps TRBD1 (6 bases). CDR1 SQVTM and CDR2 ANQGSEA come from the germline V gene. With 6 bases removed from V and 2 bases from J, the gap between germline ends came to 13 bases. This CDR3 is built from 13 residues.

This clone was detected only a few times. This chain joins TRBV25-1 and TRBJ2-7; D possibly corresponds to TRBD1 (5 bases). Germline V gene lookup returns CDR1 MGHDK and CDR2 SYGVNS. V was clipped by 3 bases and J by 4 bases, with 10 bases between them. The CDR3 loop spans 13 amino acids. The CDR3 region has the DNA TGTGCCAGCAGTGAGGGGCAGGTTTACGAGCAGTACTTC. Protein product: CASSEGQVYEQYF.

V usage is TRBV10-3 and J usage is TRBJ2-1, with D possibly TRBD1 on 6 matching bases. From germline, CDR1 is ENHRY and CDR2 SYGVKD. The CDR3 extends over 16 amino acids. The V end was cut by 4 bases, the J end by 2 bases, with 15 bases between. CDR3 sequence reads: CAISGIAGVTYNEQFF. Here the CDR3 DNA reads TGTGCCATCAGTGGTATAGCAGGGGTCACCTACAATGAGCAGTTCTTC.

The chain links TRBV5-5 to TRBJ2-2, with 8 bases matching TRBD1. The germline V gene encodes CDR1 SGHKS and CDR2 YYEKEE (reference sequence). The V and J ends lost 4 bases and 6 bases, in that order; junction bases with no gene match: 5. The CDR3 extends over 14 amino acids. This CDR3 reads CASSISGGAGELFF. Written as DNA, the CDR3 is TGTGCCAGCAGCATCTCAGGGGGCGCCGGGGAGCTGTTTTTT.

This sequence joins TRBV6-5 and TRBJ1-1; D is perhaps TRBD1 (5 bases). The CDR3 consists of 12 residues. The V gene lost 6 bases and the J gene lost 4 bases, with 9 bases spanning the gap. Germline values: CDR1 MNHEY, CDR2 SVGAGI. This CDR3 reads CASRDRSTEAFF. CDR3 coding DNA: TGTGCCAGCAGAGACAGAAGCACTGAAGCTTTCTTT.

V usage is TRBV2 and J usage is TRBJ1-2; 9 bases match TRBD1. Germline loops: CDR1 SNHLY, CDR2 FYNNEI. The CDR3 extends over 14 amino acids. V was clipped by 6 bases and J by 2 bases; unmatched bases: 4. CDR3: CASRGTGYNYGYTF. As DNA, the CDR3 is TGTGCCAGCAGGGGGACAGGGTACAACTATGGCTACACCTTC.

Comments on this clone: In the same sample, other DNA sequences code for this CDR3. The chain is built from TRBV9 and TRBJ2-2; 11 nucleotides match TRBD2. The length of the CDR3 is 16 residues. V shed 0 bases, J shed 4 bases, and the junction held 2 bases outside the gene matches. Per the germline V gene, CDR1 is SGDLS and CDR2 is YYNGEE. CDR3 sequence: CASSVGLAGGTGELFF. The CDR3 bases are TGTGCCAGCAGCGTAGGGCTAGCGGGAGGCACCGGGGAGCTGTTTTTT. Looking up the rest from reference TRBV9 and TRBJ2-2 gives the full variable domain: DSGVTQTPKHLITATGQRVTLRCSPRSGDLSVYWYQQSLDQGLQFLIQYYNGEERAKGNILERFSAQQFPDLHSELNLSSLELGDSALYFCASSVGLAGGTGELFFGEGSRLTVL.

The chain links TRBV19 to TRBJ1-4, with D tentatively TRBD1 (5 bases). Germline CDR1 and CDR2: LNHDA and SQIVND (reference sequence). This CDR3 has 17 residues. The ends were cut back, 9 bases at V and 0 bases at J, with 20 bases in the middle. The CDR3 protein is CASQARVRGATNEKLFF. DNA of the CDR3: TGTGCCAGCCAAGCTAGAGTCCGGGGCGCAACTAATGAAAAACTGTTTTTT.

This chain joins TRBV7-9 and TRBJ2-2, with 7 nucleotides matching TRBD2. With 2 bases clipped from V and 5 bases from J, the junction kept 8 bases outside the gene matches. The CDR3 covers 16 residues. The germline V gene has CDR1 SEHNR and CDR2 FQNEAQ (reference sequence). Written as DNA, the CDR3 is TGTGCCAGCAGCTTATCCAGGGAGGGCCGTACCGGGGAGCTGTTTTTT. It encodes CASSLSREGRTGELFF.

The rearrangement uses TRBV7-2 and TRBJ1-1; D uncertain. With 5 bases removed from V and 5 bases from J, the gap between germline ends came to 15 bases. The CDR3 contains 14 residues. The germline CDR1 and CDR2 sequences are SGHTA and FQGNSA. The CDR3 is CASSPNPGRTEAFF. The CDR3 nucleotides read TGTGCCAGCAGCCCCAACCCGGGAAGGACTGAAGCTTTCTTT.

This chain uses TRBV2 with TRBJ1-6, with a tentative D call TRBD1 (6 bases). The V gene lost 8 bases and the J gene lost 9 bases, with 14 bases spanning the gap. Germline CDR1 and CDR2: SNHLY and FYNNEI. The CDR3 is made up of 13 amino acids. As DNA, the CDR3 is TGTGCCAGCTCCCGGGGGGCCAGTTCACCCCTCCACTTT. It yields the protein CASSRGASSPLHF.

Only one count was recorded for this clone. Here the CDR3 DNA reads TGCGCCAGCAGCTTGGAGCCAGGTGACTCCTACGAGCAGTACTTC. Translating it yields CASSLEPGDSYEQYF. The chain is built from TRBV5-1 and TRBJ2-7, with unresolved D. Germline V gene sequence: CDR1 SGHRS, CDR2 YFSETQ. V was cut by 0 bases and J by 0 bases, with 10 bases left in between. The CDR3 runs 15 residues.

The gene calls are TRBV7-9 and TRBJ1-3; no clear D. Germline CDR1 reads SEHNR; CDR2 reads FQNEAQ (reference sequence). Trimming stripped 6 bases from V and 0 bases from J, with 18 bases between. This CDR3 comprises 17 residues. This CDR3 reads CASSYGVLIPSGNTIYF. CDR3 nucleotide sequence: TGTGCCAGCAGTTACGGGGTCCTAATACCCTCTGGAAACACCATATATTTT.

The chain links TRBV6-5 to TRBJ1-1; D is uncertain. The germline V gene has CDR1 MNHEY and CDR2 SVGAGI. The CDR3 consists of 13 residues. V dropped 11 bases and J dropped 5 bases, with 18 bases sitting between them. CDR3 DNA sequence: TGTGCCTCCTCCGCCCTGAGTGGTACTGAAGCTTTCTTT. Protein sequence: CASSALSGTEAFF.